The rows below give T cell receptor beta chains drawn from one sample of a study of early T cells in non-severe SARS-CoV-2 infection. One entry per CDR3 protein results from TCRdb running MiXCR on the 5' RACE reads. The table has around 70,000 distinct CDR3 sequences, approximately 10% seen once. What was sequenced was whole blood. The receptors originated from an adult who was a healthcare worker with PCR-confirmed SARS-CoV-2 infection or an uninfected control (not recorded which). The CDR3 runs from the conserved cysteine through the conserved F or W. Each record gives: CDR3 DNA, CDR3 protein, V gene, D gene, clone size, J gene. A D gene is named only where the DNA matches it firmly. Part of the rows lack a size; the others show once, few, many or a class for expanded clones.

CDR3nt: TGCAGTGCCCTCGTGGGGGCGGTCCAAGAGACCCAGTACTTC
CDR3aa: CSALVGAVQETQYF
v_gene: TRBV20-1
d_gene: .
abundance: few
j_gene: TRBJ2-5

CDR3nt: TGTGCCAGCAGTGCCCTTCGTCCCTCGACAGATACGCAGTATTTT
CDR3aa: CASSALRPSTDTQYF
v_gene: TRBV2
d_gene: .
abundance: few
j_gene: TRBJ2-3

CDR3nt: TGCGCCAGCGGCTTGTTGGCAGGGCAAGAGACCCAGTACTTC
CDR3aa: CASGLLAGQETQYF
v_gene: TRBV5-1
d_gene: .
abundance: few
j_gene: TRBJ2-5

CDR3nt: TGCGCCAGCAGCTTGGAGGGGGCGAGCACTGAAGCTTTCTTT
CDR3aa: CASSLEGASTEAFF
v_gene: TRBV5-1
d_gene: TRBD1
abundance: .
j_gene: TRBJ1-1

CDR3nt: TGTGCCAGCAGTTTAGCAGGGACAGAAGGTCAGCCCCAGCATTTT
CDR3aa: CASSLAGTEGQPQHF
v_gene: TRBV12-3/TRBV12-4
d_gene: TRBD1
abundance: many
j_gene: TRBJ1-5

CDR3nt: TGCAGTGCTAGGGCCCCTTTTGGGACTGGGTCCTACGAGCAGTACTTC
CDR3aa: CSARAPFGTGSYEQYF
v_gene: TRBV20-1
d_gene: .
abundance: .
j_gene: TRBJ2-7

CDR3nt: TGTGCCAGCAGTGAAAGCGGGCGTCGGAATTCACCCCTCCACTTT
CDR3aa: CASSESGRRNSPLHF
v_gene: TRBV25-1
d_gene: .
abundance: .
j_gene: TRBJ1-6

CDR3nt: TGTGCCAGCAGCTTATCCCCGAGGCCAAGCTCTGGGGCCAACGTCCTGACTTTC
CDR3aa: CASSLSPRPSSGANVLTF
v_gene: TRBV7-3
d_gene: .
abundance: many
j_gene: TRBJ2-6

CDR3nt: TGCAGCGTTGAGGAAAATAGCAATCAGCCCCAGCATTTT
CDR3aa: CSVEENSNQPQHF
v_gene: TRBV29-1
d_gene: .
abundance: few
j_gene: TRBJ1-5

CDR3nt: TGCGCCAGCACCCAATCTAGCGGGAAGGACGAGCAGTACTTC
CDR3aa: CASTQSSGKDEQYF
v_gene: TRBV5-1
d_gene: TRBD2
abundance: few
j_gene: TRBJ2-7

CDR3nt: TGCAGTGCTAGAGAATGGGGACTACCCGATGATACGCAGTATTTT
CDR3aa: CSAREWGLPDDTQYF
v_gene: TRBV20-1
d_gene: TRBD2
abundance: few
j_gene: TRBJ2-3

CDR3nt: TGTGCCAGCAGCTTCTCTCAAGAGACCCAGTACTTC
CDR3aa: CASSFSQETQYF
v_gene: TRBV7-2
d_gene: .
abundance: few
j_gene: TRBJ2-5

CDR3nt: TGTGCCAGCACGTCGGCGGCGGGACTACAAGAGACCCAGTACTTC
CDR3aa: CASTSAAGLQETQYF
v_gene: TRBV28
d_gene: TRBD2
abundance: many
j_gene: TRBJ2-5

CDR3nt: TGTGCCACCAGCAGAGATCTGGCCGATGGCTACGAGCAGTACTTC
CDR3aa: CATSRDLADGYEQYF
v_gene: TRBV15
d_gene: .
abundance: .
j_gene: TRBJ2-7

CDR3nt: TGTGCCTGGAGAGTTGCGGGTCGGGGTGAGACCCAGTACTTC
CDR3aa: CAWRVAGRGETQYF
v_gene: TRBV30
d_gene: .
abundance: .
j_gene: TRBJ2-5

CDR3nt: TGTGCCAGCAGGCTGCGGAATGAGCAGTTCTTC
CDR3aa: CASRLRNEQFF
v_gene: TRBV12-3/TRBV12-4
d_gene: .
abundance: .
j_gene: TRBJ2-1

CDR3nt: TGCAGTGCTAGACCCCCAGCCCAGGAGCAGTTCTTC
CDR3aa: CSARPPAQEQFF
v_gene: TRBV20-1
d_gene: .
abundance: many
j_gene: TRBJ2-1

CDR3nt: TGTGCCAGCTCGCGAACCGGGACAGGGGGCAATCTCGGTGACGAGCAGTACTTC
CDR3aa: CASSRTGTGGNLGDEQYF
v_gene: TRBV27
d_gene: TRBD1
abundance: few
j_gene: TRBJ2-7

CDR3nt: TGCGCCAGCAGCTTGCCTCCGGGACAGGGGTCACAAGAGACCCAGTACTTC
CDR3aa: CASSLPPGQGSQETQYF
v_gene: TRBV5-1
d_gene: TRBD1
abundance: .
j_gene: TRBJ2-5

CDR3nt: TGTGCCAGCAGTTACGGGCTGTATGAAAAACTGTTTTTT
CDR3aa: CASSYGLYEKLFF
v_gene: TRBV6-6
d_gene: .
abundance: many
j_gene: TRBJ1-4

CDR3nt: TGTGCCAGCAGTGTGCGACAGGGGACATGGGATGAGCAGTTCTTC
CDR3aa: CASSVRQGTWDEQFF
v_gene: TRBV2
d_gene: TRBD1
abundance: .
j_gene: TRBJ2-1

CDR3nt: TGCTCCGGTGAACTAGCCGCCACCGGGGAGCTGTTTTTT
CDR3aa: CSGELAATGELFF
v_gene: TRBV20-1
d_gene: .
abundance: many
j_gene: TRBJ2-2

CDR3nt: TGCGCCAGCAGCGACGGATCCCGGTTCTATGGCTACACCTTC
CDR3aa: CASSDGSRFYGYTF
v_gene: TRBV5-1
d_gene: .
abundance: few
j_gene: TRBJ1-2

CDR3nt: TGTGCCAGCCTCCGGACATCCAAAAGAGAGGACATTCAGTACTTC
CDR3aa: CASLRTSKREDIQYF
v_gene: TRBV7-8
d_gene: .
abundance: medium-sized
j_gene: TRBJ2-4

CDR3nt: TGCAGTGCTCCCTGGACAGGGTCGGGCACCGGGGAGCTGTTTTTT
CDR3aa: CSAPWTGSGTGELFF
v_gene: TRBV20-1
d_gene: TRBD1
abundance: few
j_gene: TRBJ2-2

CDR3nt: TGCGCCAGCAGCTTGACGACAGGGCCAGATACGCAGTATTTT
CDR3aa: CASSLTTGPDTQYF
v_gene: TRBV5-1
d_gene: TRBD1
abundance: many
j_gene: TRBJ2-3

CDR3nt: TGCGCCAGCAGCTTCGGACTAGCGGGAAGCACAGATACGCAGTATTTT
CDR3aa: CASSFGLAGSTDTQYF
v_gene: TRBV5-1
d_gene: TRBD2
abundance: many
j_gene: TRBJ2-3

CDR3nt: TGTGCCAGCAGTCACTGGAACACTGAAGCTTTCTTT
CDR3aa: CASSHWNTEAFF
v_gene: TRBV6-2/TRBV6-3
d_gene: .
abundance: .
j_gene: TRBJ1-1

CDR3nt: TGTGCCAGCAGCCTAAAGCGGGAGAGCTCCTACGAGCAGTACTTC
CDR3aa: CASSLKRESSYEQYF
v_gene: TRBV7-9
d_gene: TRBD2
abundance: many
j_gene: TRBJ2-7

CDR3nt: TGTGCCAGCAGCTTATATCGAGCGGGGGGGTACGAGCAGTACTTC
CDR3aa: CASSLYRAGGYEQYF
v_gene: TRBV7-2
d_gene: TRBD2
abundance: few
j_gene: TRBJ2-7

CDR3nt: TGTGCCAGCAGCTGGACAGCGGACACTGAAGCTTTCTTT
CDR3aa: CASSWTADTEAFF
v_gene: TRBV6-1
d_gene: .
abundance: .
j_gene: TRBJ1-1

CDR3nt: TGTGCCAGCAGTGTGAGGACAGGCGGCTCTAATGAGCAGTTCTTC
CDR3aa: CASSVRTGGSNEQFF
v_gene: TRBV28
d_gene: TRBD1
abundance: few
j_gene: TRBJ2-1

CDR3nt: TGTGCCATCAGTGAGGTCAGCAACCACGGGGAGAGCGGGGAGCTGTTTTTT
CDR3aa: CAISEVSNHGESGELFF
v_gene: TRBV10-3
d_gene: .
abundance: once
j_gene: TRBJ2-2

CDR3nt: TGTGCCAGTAGTTCTAGCGGCATAAACATTCAGTACTTC
CDR3aa: CASSSSGINIQYF
v_gene: TRBV19
d_gene: TRBD2
abundance: few
j_gene: TRBJ2-4

CDR3nt: TGTGCCAGCAGTTTATCCGACAGGGGCCGGGCCGGGGAGCTGTTTTTT
CDR3aa: CASSLSDRGRAGELFF
v_gene: TRBV12-3/TRBV12-4
d_gene: TRBD1
abundance: .
j_gene: TRBJ2-2

CDR3nt: TGTGCCAGCAGCCCGACTAGCGGGGTTGGGGTTGAGCAGTTCTTC
CDR3aa: CASSPTSGVGVEQFF
v_gene: TRBV11-2
d_gene: TRBD2
abundance: .
j_gene: TRBJ2-1

CDR3nt: TGTGCCAGCTCATATGCTGTAAACACTGAAGCTTTCTTT
CDR3aa: CASSYAVNTEAFF
v_gene: TRBV18
d_gene: .
abundance: many
j_gene: TRBJ1-1

CDR3nt: TGTGCCAGCAGTTTATTCCAGTCTGGGGCCAACGTCCTGACTTTC
CDR3aa: CASSLFQSGANVLTF
v_gene: TRBV28
d_gene: .
abundance: many
j_gene: TRBJ2-6

CDR3nt: TGTGCCAGCAGTGCACTAGCGGGAGGGCGGGAGCAGTACTTC
CDR3aa: CASSALAGGREQYF
v_gene: TRBV6-6
d_gene: TRBD2
abundance: few
j_gene: TRBJ2-7

CDR3nt: TGTGCCAGCAGCTTAGGAGGAGCGCAAGAGACCCAGTACTTC
CDR3aa: CASSLGGAQETQYF
v_gene: TRBV7-2
d_gene: .
abundance: many
j_gene: TRBJ2-5

CDR3nt: TGCGCCAGCAGACCCGGACAGGGAGAGGATCAGCCCCAGCATTTT
CDR3aa: CASRPGQGEDQPQHF
v_gene: TRBV23-1
d_gene: TRBD1
abundance: .
j_gene: TRBJ1-5

CDR3nt: TGTGCCAGCAGCTCAGGACAGGGTGCTGGGACCCAGTACTTC
CDR3aa: CASSSGQGAGTQYF
v_gene: TRBV5-4
d_gene: TRBD1
abundance: .
j_gene: TRBJ2-5

CDR3nt: TGTGCCAGTAGCGGGAGTCGCGAGCAGTACTTC
CDR3aa: CASSGSREQYF
v_gene: TRBV19
d_gene: .
abundance: few
j_gene: TRBJ2-7

CDR3nt: TGTGCCAGCAGTTACCTACGGACAGATGAGCAGTTCTTC
CDR3aa: CASSYLRTDEQFF
v_gene: TRBV6-6
d_gene: .
abundance: .
j_gene: TRBJ2-1

CDR3nt: TGTGCCAGCAGCATGGGACTAGCATCCTACAATGAGCAGTTCTTC
CDR3aa: CASSMGLASYNEQFF
v_gene: TRBV2
d_gene: TRBD2
abundance: few
j_gene: TRBJ2-1